The subject of this entry is one TCR beta chain. The antigen is undetermined. The CDR3 has 15 residues. Per the germline V gene, CDR1 is MNHEY and CDR2 is SVGAGI. V shed 5 bases and J 2 bases; nucleotides not matched to a gene: 6. Isolation per sample recovered at least 7 million PBMCs. These data originate in a study of blood T cells in healthy people across ages. General observations from the study: Estimates of total diversity, which came from one million sequenced T cells, were considered to be underestimates. Donors of long life had a larger count of naive CD4+ cells and greater diversity than aged donors.

PCR was performed a second time for about 7 to 11 cycles using a sample-barcoded 5' primer and a J-beta primer mix. Sequencing of every sample gave 3 million or more CDR3-containing paired-end reads. MiXCR, applied by TCRdb to the 5' RACE reads, yields one record per CDR3 protein. The table shows roughly 1,500,000 distinct CDR3 sequences, with 40% to 50% occurring only once. The chain combines TRBV6-5 with TRBJ2-1; 7 bases are a match to TRBD2. The receptor was isolated from a woman aged 18-29 years in good health. Sequenced: blood. This chain's CDR3 is CASSTGDYPYNEQFF. The CDR3 coding sequence is TGTGCCAGCAGTACTGGGGACTATCCCTACAATGAGCAGTTCTTC.